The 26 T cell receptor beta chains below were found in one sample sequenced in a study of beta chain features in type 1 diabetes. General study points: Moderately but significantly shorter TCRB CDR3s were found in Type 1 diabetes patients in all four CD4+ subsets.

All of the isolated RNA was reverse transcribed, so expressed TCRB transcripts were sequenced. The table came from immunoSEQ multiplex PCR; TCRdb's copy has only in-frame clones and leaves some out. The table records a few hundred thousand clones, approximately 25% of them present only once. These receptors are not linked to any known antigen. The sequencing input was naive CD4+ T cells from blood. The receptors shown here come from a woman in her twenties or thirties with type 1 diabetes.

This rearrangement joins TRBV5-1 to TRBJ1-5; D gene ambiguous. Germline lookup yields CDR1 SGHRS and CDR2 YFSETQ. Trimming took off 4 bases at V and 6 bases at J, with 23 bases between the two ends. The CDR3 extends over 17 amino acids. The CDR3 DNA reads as TGCGCCAGCAGCAAAGGACCGAGGGATGGGGATTTTCAGCCCCAGCATTTT. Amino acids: CASSKGPRDGDFQPQHF.

The CDR3: CASSQIGGTEAFF. The CDR3 nucleotides are TGTGCCAGCTCACAAATCGGGGGGACTGAAGCTTTCTTT. The gene calls are TRBV18 and TRBJ1-1; a weak D match, TRBD1 (5 bases). The V gene's germline CDR1 is KGHSH and CDR2 LQKENI. V lost 4 bases and J 5 bases, leaving 11 bases between the germline ends. The CDR3 contains 13 residues.

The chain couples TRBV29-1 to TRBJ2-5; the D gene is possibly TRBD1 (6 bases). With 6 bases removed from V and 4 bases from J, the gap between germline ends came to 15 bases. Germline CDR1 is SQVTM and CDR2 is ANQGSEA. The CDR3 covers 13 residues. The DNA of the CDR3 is TGCAGCGTGACACACAGGGAAAGAGAGACCCAGTACTTC. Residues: CSVTHRERETQYF.

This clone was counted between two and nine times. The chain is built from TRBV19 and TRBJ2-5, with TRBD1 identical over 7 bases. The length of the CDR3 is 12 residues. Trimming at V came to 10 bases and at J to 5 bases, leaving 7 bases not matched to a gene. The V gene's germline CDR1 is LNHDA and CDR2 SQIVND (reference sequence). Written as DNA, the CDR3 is TGTGCCACTGTTGGACAGGACGAGACCCAGTACTTC. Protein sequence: CATVGQDETQYF.

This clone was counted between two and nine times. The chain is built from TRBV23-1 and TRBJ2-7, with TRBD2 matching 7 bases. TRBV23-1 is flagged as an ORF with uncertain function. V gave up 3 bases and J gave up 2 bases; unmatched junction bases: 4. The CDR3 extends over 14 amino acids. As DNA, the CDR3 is TGCGCCAGCAGTCATTCCGGGACTACCTACGAGCAGTACTTC. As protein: CASSHSGTTYEQYF.

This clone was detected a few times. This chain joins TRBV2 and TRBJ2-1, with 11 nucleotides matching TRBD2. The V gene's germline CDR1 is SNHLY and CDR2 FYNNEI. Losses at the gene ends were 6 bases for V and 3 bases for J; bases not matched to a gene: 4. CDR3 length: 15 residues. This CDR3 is CASRPGTSGYNEQFF. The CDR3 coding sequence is TGTGCCAGCAGACCTGGGACTAGCGGCTACAATGAGCAGTTCTTC.

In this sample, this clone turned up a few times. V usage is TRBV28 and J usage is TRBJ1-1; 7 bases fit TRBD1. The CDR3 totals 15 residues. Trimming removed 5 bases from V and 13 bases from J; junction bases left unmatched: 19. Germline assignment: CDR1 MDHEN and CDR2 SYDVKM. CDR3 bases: TGTGCCAGCAGTCCTACTCTTGACAGGGCGAGAATCGTTTTCTTT. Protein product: CASSPTLDRARIVFF. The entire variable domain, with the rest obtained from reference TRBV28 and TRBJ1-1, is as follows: DVKVTQSSRYLVKRTGEKVFLECVQDMDHENMFWYRQDPGLGLRLIYFSYDVKMKEKGDIPEGYSVSREKKERFSLILESASTNQTSMYLCASSPTLDRARIVFFGQGTRLTVV.

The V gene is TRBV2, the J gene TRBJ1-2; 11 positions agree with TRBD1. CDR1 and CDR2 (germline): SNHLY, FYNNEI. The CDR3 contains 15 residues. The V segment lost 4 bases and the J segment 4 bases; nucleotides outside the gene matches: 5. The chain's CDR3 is CASSAGTGGTYGYTF. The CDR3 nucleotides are TGTGCCAGCAGTGCCGGGACAGGGGGGACCTATGGCTACACCTTC.

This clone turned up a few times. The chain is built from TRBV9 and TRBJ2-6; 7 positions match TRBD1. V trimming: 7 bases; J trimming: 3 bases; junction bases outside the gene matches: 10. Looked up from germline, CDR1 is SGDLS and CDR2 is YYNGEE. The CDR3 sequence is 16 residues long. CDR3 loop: CASGRRQGGGANVLTF. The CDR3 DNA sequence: TGTGCCAGCGGACGCCGACAGGGTGGTGGGGCCAACGTCCTGACTTTC.

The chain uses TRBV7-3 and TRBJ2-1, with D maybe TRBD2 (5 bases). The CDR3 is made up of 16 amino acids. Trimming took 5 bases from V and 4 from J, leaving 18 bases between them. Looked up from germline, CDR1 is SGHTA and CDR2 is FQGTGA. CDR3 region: CASSPSLLAKYNEQFF. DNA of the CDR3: TGTGCCAGCAGCCCCTCGCTGCTAGCAAAGTACAATGAGCAGTTCTTC.

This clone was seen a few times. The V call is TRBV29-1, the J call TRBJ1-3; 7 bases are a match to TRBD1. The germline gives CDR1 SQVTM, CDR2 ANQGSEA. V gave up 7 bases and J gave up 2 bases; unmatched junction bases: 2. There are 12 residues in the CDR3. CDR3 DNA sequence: TGCAGCGGGCAGGGGGCTGGAAACACCATATATTTT. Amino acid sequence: CSGQGAGNTIYF.

The CDR3 protein is CSVDDPTGGSSYEQYF. The CDR3 region has the DNA TGCAGCGTTGACGACCCTACAGGGGGCTCCTCCTACGAGCAGTACTTC. V gene TRBV29-1 combines with J gene TRBJ2-7, with 9 bases fitting TRBD1. The CDR3 spans 16 residues. Trimming removed 3 bases from V and 0 bases from J; junction bases left unmatched: 9. The germline V gene has CDR1 SQVTM and CDR2 ANQGSEA.

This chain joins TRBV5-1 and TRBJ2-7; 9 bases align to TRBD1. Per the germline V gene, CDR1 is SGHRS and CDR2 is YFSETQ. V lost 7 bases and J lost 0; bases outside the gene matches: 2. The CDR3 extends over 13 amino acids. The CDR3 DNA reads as TGCGCCAGCGGGACAGGGCACTCCTACGAGCAGTACTTC. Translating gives CASGTGHSYEQYF.

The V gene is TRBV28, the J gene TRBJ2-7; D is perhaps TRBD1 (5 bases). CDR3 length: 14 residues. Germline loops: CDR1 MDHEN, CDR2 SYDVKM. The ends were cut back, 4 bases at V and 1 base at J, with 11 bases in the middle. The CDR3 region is CASSSPPGSYEQYF. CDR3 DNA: TGTGCCAGCAGTTCTCCACCAGGGTCCTACGAGCAGTACTTC.

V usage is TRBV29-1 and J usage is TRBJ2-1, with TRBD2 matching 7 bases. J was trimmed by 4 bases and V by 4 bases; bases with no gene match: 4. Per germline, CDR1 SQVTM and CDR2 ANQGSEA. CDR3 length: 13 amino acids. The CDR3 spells CSVGVGGYNEQFF. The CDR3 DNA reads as TGCAGCGTTGGGGTGGGAGGGTACAATGAGCAGTTCTTC.

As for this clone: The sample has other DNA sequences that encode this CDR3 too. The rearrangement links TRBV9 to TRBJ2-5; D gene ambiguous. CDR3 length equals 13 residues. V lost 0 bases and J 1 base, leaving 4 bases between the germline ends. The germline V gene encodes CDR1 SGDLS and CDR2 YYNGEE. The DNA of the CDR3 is TGTGCCAGCAGCGTAGCGGTCCAAGAGACCCAGTACTTC. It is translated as CASSVAVQETQYF.

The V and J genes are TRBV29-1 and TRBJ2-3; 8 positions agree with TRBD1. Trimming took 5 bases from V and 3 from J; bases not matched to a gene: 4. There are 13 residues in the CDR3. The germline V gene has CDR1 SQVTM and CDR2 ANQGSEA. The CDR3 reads CSVSGGATDTQYF. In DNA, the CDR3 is TGCAGCGTTTCAGGGGGCGCGACAGATACGCAGTATTTT.

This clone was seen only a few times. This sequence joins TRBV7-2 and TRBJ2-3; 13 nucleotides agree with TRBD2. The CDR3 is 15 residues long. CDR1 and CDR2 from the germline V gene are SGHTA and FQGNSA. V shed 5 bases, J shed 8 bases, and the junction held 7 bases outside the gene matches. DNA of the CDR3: TGTGCCAGCAGCCCTCGACTAGCGGGAGGTACTACGCAGTATTTT. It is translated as CASSPRLAGGTTQYF.

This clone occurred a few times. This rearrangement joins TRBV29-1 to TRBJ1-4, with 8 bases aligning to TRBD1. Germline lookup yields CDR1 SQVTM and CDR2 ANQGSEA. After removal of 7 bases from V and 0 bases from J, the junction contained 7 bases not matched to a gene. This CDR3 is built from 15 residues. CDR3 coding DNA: TGCAGCGCCGGGGACAGGACAACAACTAATGAAAAACTGTTTTTT. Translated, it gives CSAGDRTTTNEKLFF. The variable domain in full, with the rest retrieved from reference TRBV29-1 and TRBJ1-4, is SAVISQKPSRDICQRGTSLTIQCQVDSQVTMMFWYRQQPGQSLTLIATANQGSEATYESGFVIDKFPISRPNLTFSTLTVSNMSPEDSSIYLCSAGDRTTTNEKLFFGSGTQLSVL.

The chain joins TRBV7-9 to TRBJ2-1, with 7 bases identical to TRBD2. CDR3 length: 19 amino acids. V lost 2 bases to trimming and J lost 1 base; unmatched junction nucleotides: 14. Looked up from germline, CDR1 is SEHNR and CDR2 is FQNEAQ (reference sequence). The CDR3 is CASSLTRLPSGLSYNEQFF. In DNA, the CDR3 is TGTGCCAGCAGCTTAACACGGTTACCTAGCGGCCTATCCTACAATGAGCAGTTCTTC.

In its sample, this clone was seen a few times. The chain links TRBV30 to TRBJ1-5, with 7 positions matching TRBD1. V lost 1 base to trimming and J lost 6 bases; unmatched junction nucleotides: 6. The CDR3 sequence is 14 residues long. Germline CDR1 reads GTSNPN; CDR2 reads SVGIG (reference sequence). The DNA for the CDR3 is TGTGCCTGGAGTGGAGTGACAGGGTCTCAGCCCCAGCATTTT. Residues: CAWSGVTGSQPQHF.

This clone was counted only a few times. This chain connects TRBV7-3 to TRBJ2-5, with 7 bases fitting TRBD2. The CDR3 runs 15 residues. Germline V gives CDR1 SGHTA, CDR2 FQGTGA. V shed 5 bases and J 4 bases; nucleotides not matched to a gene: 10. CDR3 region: CASSPTSFGGETQYF. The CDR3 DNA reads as TGTGCCAGCAGCCCGACTAGCTTTGGGGGAGAGACCCAGTACTTC.

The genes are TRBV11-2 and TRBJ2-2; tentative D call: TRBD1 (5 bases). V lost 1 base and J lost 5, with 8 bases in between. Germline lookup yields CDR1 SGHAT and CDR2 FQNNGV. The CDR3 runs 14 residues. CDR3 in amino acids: CASSLGQTTGELFF. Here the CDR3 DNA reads TGTGCCAGCAGCTTAGGACAGACGACCGGGGAGCTGTTTTTT.

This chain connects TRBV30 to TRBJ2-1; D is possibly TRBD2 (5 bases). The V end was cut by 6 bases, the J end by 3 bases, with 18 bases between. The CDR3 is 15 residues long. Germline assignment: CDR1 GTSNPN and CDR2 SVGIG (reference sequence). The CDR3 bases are TGTGCCTGCCTCTCTGGGCTAGCACGCTACAATGAGCAGTTCTTC. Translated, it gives CACLSGLARYNEQFF.

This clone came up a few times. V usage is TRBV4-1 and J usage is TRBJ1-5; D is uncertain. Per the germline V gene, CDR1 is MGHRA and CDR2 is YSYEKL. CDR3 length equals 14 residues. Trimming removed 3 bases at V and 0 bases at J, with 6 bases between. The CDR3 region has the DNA TGCGCCAGCAGCCACGGGGATAGCAATCAGCCCCAGCATTTT. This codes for CASSHGDSNQPQHF.

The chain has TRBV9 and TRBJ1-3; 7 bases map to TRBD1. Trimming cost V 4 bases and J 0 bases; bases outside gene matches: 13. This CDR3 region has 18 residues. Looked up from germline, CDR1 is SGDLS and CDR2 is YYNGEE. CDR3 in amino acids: CASSKRDRVSHSGNTIYF. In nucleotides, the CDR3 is TGTGCCAGCAGCAAACGGGACAGAGTATCCCACTCTGGAAACACCATATATTTT. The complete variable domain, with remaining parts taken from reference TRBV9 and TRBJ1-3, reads DSGVTQTPKHLITATGQRVTLRCSPRSGDLSVYWYQQSLDQGLQFLIQYYNGEERAKGNILERFSAQQFPDLHSELNLSSLELGDSALYFCASSKRDRVSHSGNTIYFGEGSWLTVV.